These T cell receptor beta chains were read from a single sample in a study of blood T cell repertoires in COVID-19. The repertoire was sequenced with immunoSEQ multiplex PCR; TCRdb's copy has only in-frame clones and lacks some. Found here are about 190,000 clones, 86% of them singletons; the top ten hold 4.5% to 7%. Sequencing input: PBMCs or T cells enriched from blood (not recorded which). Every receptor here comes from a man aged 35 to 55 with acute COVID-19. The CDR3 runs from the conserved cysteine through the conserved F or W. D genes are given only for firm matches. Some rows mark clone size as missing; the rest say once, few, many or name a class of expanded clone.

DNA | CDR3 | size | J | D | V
TGTGCCAGCAGCCTCGGGACTAGCGGGAGGGATACGCAGTATTTT | CASSLGTSGRDTQYF | . | TRBJ2-3 | TRBD2 | TRBV5-4
TGTGCCAGCAGTACAGGCAGGGGGGCGATAAACATTCAGTACTTC | CASSTGRGAINIQYF | few | TRBJ2-4 | . | TRBV6-5
TGTGCCATCAGTGCTTCCGGGACACGGGTCACTGAAGCTTTCTTT | CAISASGTRVTEAFF | . | TRBJ1-1 | . | TRBV10-3
TGTGCCACCAGTGGTGGGAGCCTTGACACCGGGGAGCTGTTTTTT | CATSGGSLDTGELFF | . | TRBJ2-2 | . | TRBV24-1
TGTGCCAGCAGTTTACGGGGCAGGGGGGTTTCCGACTTTAACTATGGCTACACCTTC | CASSLRGRGVSDFNYGYTF | . | TRBJ1-2 | TRBD1 | TRBV27
TGTGCCAGCAGCTTTAGCGGCCCCAAAAACATTCAGTACTTC | CASSFSGPKNIQYF | . | TRBJ2-4 | . | TRBV6-5
TGCAGCGTTGGGCTAGCGGGAGGGAGGTACCAAGAGACCCAGTACTTC | CSVGLAGGRYQETQYF | . | TRBJ2-5 | TRBD2 | TRBV29-1
TGTGCCAGCAGTCCGAGGCAGGGGCCCACTGAAGCTTTCTTT | CASSPRQGPTEAFF | . | TRBJ1-1 | . | TRBV28
TGTGCCAGCAGCTTAAGCCCCCTAGGGGTTACCTACGAGCAGTACTTC | CASSLSPLGVTYEQYF | . | TRBJ2-7 | . | TRBV13
TGCGCCAGCAGCTTGGAATGGGGCGGTGAAAAACTGTTTTTT | CASSLEWGGEKLFF | few | TRBJ1-4 | . | TRBV5-1
TGTGCCAGCAGCCATCCCGGACAGGGGACTTACAATGAGCAGTTCTTC | CASSHPGQGTYNEQFF | once | TRBJ2-1 | TRBD1 | TRBV7-2
TGTGCCAGCAGCTCCCGTCCGGGGATTCTAGCCAAAAACATTCAGTACTTC | CASSSRPGILAKNIQYF | . | TRBJ2-4 | . | TRBV7-2
TGTGCCAGCAGCGTAGAACCTACCAATGAGCAGTTCTTC | CASSVEPTNEQFF | . | TRBJ2-1 | . | TRBV9
TGTGCCAGCAGGTCGGGGGGCCGCGCCAATCAGCCCCAGCATTTT | CASRSGGRANQPQHF | . | TRBJ1-5 | . | TRBV28
TGTGCCAGCGGAGAGGCGTTCACCGGGGAGCTGTTTTTT | CASGEAFTGELFF | . | TRBJ2-2 | . | TRBV6-5
TGTGCCAGCATCCTTAGCGGGAGGACTAACACCGGGGAGCTGTTTTTT | CASILSGRTNTGELFF | once | TRBJ2-2 | TRBD2 | TRBV7-9
TGTGCCAGCAGTTACTCGTGGGGCGCAGATACGCAGTATTTT | CASSYSWGADTQYF | . | TRBJ2-3 | . | TRBV6-5